This TCR beta chain appears in the sequencing data of a study of blood T cell repertoires in COVID-19. For the study at large: Spain, Italy and the United States supplied samples that represented acute and convalescent COVID-19. T cells, B-cell-depleted T cells, or PBMCs supplied cDNA or gDNA.

Study processing details: Quantification of nucleated cells was approximated via reference gene primer amplification. TCRdb keeps only in-frame clones here, not all; method: immunoSEQ multiplex PCR. V and J calls and clone size are as listed in that table; D and trimming were resolved from the DNA. The profile shows tens of thousands of clones, 87% of them singletons. Sequencing input: peripheral blood. The sequence was collected from a man aged 55 to 70 with active or convalescent COVID-19.

The CDR3 spells CATSISLAGYNEQFF. CDR3 coding DNA: TGTGCCACCAGCATTTCACTAGCGGGGTACAATGAGCAGTTCTTC. This rearrangement joins TRBV15 to TRBJ2-1, with TRBD2 identical over 10 bases. The germline V gene has CDR1 LNHNV and CDR2 YYDKDF (reference sequence). The J segment lost 4 bases and the V segment lost 4 bases, leaving 4 bases of the junction unmatched. The CDR3 is 15 residues long. Drawing the rest from reference TRBV15 and TRBJ2-1, the complete variable domain is DAMVIQNPRYQVTQFGKPVTLSCSQTLNHNVMYWYQQKSSQAPKLLFHYYDKDFNNEADTPDNFQSRRPNTSFCFLDIRSPGLGDTAMYLCATSISLAGYNEQFFGPGTRLTVL.